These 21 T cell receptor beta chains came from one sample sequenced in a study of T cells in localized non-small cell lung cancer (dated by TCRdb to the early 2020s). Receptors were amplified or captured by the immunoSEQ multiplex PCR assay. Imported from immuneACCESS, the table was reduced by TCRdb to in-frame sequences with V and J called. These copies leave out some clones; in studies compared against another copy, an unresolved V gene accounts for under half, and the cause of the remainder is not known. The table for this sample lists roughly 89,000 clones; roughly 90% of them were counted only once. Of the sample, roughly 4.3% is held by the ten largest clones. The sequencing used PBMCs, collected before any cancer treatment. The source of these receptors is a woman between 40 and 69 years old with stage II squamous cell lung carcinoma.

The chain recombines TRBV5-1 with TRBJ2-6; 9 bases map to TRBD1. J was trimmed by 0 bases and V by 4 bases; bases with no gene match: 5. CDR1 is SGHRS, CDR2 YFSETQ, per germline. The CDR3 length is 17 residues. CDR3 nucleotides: TGCGCCAGCAGCACGCCGGGACAGGGCTCTGGGGCCAACGTCCTGACTTTC. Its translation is CASSTPGQGSGANVLTF. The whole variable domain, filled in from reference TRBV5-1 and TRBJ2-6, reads KAGVTQTPRYLIKTRGQQVTLSCSPISGHRSVSWYQQTPGQGLQFLFEYFSETQRNKGNFPGRFSGRQFSNSRSEMNVSTLELGDSALYLCASSTPGQGSGANVLTFGAGSRLTVL.

The DNA for the CDR3 is TGTGCCAGCAGTGAAGAGGCCCGACTGAACTATGGCTACACCTTC. It specifies CASSEEARLNYGYTF. The chain couples TRBV6-1 to TRBJ1-2; D is unclear. V was cut by 1 base and J by 2 bases, with 11 bases left in between. Germline V gene data show CDR1 as MNHNS and CDR2 as SASEGT. The CDR3 loop spans 15 amino acids.

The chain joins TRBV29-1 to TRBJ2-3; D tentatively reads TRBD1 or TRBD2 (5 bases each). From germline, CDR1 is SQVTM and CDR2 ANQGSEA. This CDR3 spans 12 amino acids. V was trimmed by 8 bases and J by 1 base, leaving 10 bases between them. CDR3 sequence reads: CSRRDGTDTQYF. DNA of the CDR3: TGCAGCAGAAGGGACGGCACAGATACGCAGTATTTT.

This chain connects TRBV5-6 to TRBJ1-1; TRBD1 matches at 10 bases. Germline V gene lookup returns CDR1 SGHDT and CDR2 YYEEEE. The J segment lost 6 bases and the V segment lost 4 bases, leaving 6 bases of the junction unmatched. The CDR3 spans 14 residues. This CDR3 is CASSPTGGPAEAFF. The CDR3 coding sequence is TGTGCCAGCAGCCCGACAGGGGGCCCCGCTGAAGCTTTCTTT.

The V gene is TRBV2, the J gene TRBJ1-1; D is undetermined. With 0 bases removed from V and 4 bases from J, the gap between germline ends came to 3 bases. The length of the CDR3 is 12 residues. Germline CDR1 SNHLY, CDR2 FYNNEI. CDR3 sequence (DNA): TGTGCCAGCAGTGAAGCGTCCACTGAAGCTTTCTTT. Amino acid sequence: CASSEASTEAFF.

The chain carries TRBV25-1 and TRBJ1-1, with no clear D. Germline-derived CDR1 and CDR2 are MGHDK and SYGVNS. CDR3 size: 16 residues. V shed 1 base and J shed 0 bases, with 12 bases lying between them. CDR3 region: CASSESRVGMNTEAFF. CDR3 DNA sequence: TGTGCCAGCAGTGAATCTCGGGTCGGGATGAACACTGAAGCTTTCTTT. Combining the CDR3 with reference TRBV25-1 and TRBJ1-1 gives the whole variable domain EADIYQTPRYLVIGTGKKITLECSQTMGHDKMYWYQQDPGMELHLIHYSYGVNSTEKGDLSSESTVSRIRTEHFPLTLESARPSHTSQYLCASSESRVGMNTEAFFGQGTRLTVV.

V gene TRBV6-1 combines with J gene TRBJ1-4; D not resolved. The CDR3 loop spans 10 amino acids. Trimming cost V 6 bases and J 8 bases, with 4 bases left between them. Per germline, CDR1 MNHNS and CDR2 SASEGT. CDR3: CASREEKLFF. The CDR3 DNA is TGTGCCAGCAGAGAGGAAAAACTGTTTTTT.

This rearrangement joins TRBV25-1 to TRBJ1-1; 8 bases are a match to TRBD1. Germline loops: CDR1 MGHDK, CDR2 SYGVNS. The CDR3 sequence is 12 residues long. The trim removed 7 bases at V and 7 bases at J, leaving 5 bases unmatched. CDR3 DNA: TGTGCCAGCAACAGGGGGTTAGGTGAAGCTTTCTTT. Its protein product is CASNRGLGEAFF.

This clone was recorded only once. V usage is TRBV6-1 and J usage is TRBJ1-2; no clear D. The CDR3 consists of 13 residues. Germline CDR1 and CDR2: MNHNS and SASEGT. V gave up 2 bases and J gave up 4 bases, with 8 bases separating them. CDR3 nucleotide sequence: TGTGCCAGCAGTGAACCGACGTTCTATGGCTACACCTTC. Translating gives CASSEPTFYGYTF.

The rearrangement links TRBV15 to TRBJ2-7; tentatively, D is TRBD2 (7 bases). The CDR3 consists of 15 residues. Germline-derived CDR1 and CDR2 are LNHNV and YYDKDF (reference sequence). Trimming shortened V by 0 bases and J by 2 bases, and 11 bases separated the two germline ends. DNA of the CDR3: TGTGCCACCAGCAGAGAGAAGGGGGGGGCCTACGAGCAGTACTTC. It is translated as CATSREKGGAYEQYF. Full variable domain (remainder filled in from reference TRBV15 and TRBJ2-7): DAMVIQNPRYQVTQFGKPVTLSCSQTLNHNVMYWYQQKSSQAPKLLFHYYDKDFNNEADTPDNFQSRRPNTSFCFLDIRSPGLGDTAMYLCATSREKGGAYEQYFGPGTRLTVT.

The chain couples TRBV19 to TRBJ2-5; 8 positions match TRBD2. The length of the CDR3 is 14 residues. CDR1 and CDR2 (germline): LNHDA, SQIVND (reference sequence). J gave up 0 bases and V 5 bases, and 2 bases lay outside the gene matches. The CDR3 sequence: CASSSGGHQETQYF. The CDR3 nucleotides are TGTGCCAGTAGTTCGGGGGGGCACCAAGAGACCCAGTACTTC. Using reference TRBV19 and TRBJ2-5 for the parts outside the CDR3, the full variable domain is DGGITQSPKYLFRKEGQNVTLSCEQNLNHDAMYWYRQDPGQGLRLIYYSQIVNDFQKGDIAEGYSVSREKKESFPLTVTSAQKNPTAFYLCASSSGGHQETQYFGPGTRLLVL.

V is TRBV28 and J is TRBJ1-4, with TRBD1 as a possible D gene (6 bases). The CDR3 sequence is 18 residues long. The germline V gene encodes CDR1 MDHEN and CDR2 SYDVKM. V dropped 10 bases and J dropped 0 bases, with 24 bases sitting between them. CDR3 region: CAILPGAGPFATNEKLFF. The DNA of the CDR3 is TGTGCCATTCTCCCAGGGGCGGGCCCGTTTGCAACTAATGAAAAACTGTTTTTT.

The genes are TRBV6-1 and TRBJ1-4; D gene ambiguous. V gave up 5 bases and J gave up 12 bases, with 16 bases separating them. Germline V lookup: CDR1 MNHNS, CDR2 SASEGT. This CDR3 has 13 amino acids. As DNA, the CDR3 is TGTGCCAGCAGTCCCCCCCAGTGGGTGGAACTGTTTTTT. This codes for CASSPPQWVELFF.

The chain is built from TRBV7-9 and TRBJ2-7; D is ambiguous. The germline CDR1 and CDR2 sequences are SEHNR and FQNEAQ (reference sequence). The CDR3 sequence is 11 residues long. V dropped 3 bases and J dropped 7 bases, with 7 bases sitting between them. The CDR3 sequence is CASSFSWEQYF. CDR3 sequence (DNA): TGTGCCAGCAGCTTCAGCTGGGAGCAGTACTTC. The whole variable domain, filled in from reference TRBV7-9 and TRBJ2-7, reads DTGVSQNPRHKITKRGQNVTFRCDPISEHNRLYWYRQTLGQGPEFLTYFQNEAQLEKSRLLSDRFSAERPKGSFSTLEIQRTEQGDSAMYLCASSFSWEQYFGPGTRLTVT.

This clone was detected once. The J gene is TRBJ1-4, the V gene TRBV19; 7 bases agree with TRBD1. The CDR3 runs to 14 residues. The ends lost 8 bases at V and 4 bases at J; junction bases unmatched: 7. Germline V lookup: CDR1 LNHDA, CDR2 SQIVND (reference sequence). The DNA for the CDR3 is TGTGCCAGTTGGCCGGGACAGAATAATGAAAAACTGTTTTTT. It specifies CASWPGQNNEKLFF.

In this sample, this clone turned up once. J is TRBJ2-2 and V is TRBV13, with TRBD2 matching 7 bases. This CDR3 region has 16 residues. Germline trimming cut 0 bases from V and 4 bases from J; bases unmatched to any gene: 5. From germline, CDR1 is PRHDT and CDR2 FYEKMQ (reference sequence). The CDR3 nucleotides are TGTGCCAGCAGCTTAGGTGGGAGGGCCCCCACCGGGGAGCTGTTTTTT. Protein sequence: CASSLGGRAPTGELFF.

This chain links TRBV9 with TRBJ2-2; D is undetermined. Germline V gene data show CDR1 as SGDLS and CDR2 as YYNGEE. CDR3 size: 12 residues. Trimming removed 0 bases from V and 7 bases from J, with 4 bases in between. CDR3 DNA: TGTGCCAGCAGCGTAGAAGACGGGGAGCTGTTTTTT. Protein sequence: CASSVEDGELFF.

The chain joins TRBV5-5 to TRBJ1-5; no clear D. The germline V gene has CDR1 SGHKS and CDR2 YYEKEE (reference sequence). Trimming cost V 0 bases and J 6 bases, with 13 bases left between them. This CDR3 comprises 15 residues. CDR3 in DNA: TGTGCCAGCAGCTTGGGGCCAGGCGGTTCTCAGCCCCAGCATTTT. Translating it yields CASSLGPGGSQPQHF. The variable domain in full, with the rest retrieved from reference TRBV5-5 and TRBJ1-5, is DAGVTQSPTHLIKTRGQQVTLRCSPISGHKSVSWYQQVLGQGPQFIFQYYEKEERGRGNFPDRFSARQFPNYSSELNVNALLLGDSALYLCASSLGPGGSQPQHFGDGTRLSIL.

The CDR3 DNA sequence: TGTGCCAGCTCCCCCGGGACTAGCGGGCTCCACAATGAGCAGTTCTTC. It is translated as CASSPGTSGLHNEQFF. This rearrangement joins TRBV18 to TRBJ2-1; 12 bases fit TRBD2. This CDR3 contains 16 residues. V lost 6 bases, J lost 5 bases, and 8 bases stayed unmatched. Germline CDR1 reads KGHSH; CDR2 reads LQKENI.

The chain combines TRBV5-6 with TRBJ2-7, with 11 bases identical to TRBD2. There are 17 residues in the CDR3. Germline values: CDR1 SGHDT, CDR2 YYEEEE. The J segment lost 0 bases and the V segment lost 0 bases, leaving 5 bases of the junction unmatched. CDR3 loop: CASSLARLAGISYEQYF. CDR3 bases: TGTGCCAGCAGCTTGGCCAGACTAGCGGGGATCTCCTACGAGCAGTACTTC.

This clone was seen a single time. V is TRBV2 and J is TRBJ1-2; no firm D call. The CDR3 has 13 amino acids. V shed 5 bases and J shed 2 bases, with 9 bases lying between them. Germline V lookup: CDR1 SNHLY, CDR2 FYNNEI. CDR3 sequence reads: CASSPTANYGYTF. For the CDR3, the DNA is TGTGCCAGCAGTCCGACGGCCAACTATGGCTACACCTTC.